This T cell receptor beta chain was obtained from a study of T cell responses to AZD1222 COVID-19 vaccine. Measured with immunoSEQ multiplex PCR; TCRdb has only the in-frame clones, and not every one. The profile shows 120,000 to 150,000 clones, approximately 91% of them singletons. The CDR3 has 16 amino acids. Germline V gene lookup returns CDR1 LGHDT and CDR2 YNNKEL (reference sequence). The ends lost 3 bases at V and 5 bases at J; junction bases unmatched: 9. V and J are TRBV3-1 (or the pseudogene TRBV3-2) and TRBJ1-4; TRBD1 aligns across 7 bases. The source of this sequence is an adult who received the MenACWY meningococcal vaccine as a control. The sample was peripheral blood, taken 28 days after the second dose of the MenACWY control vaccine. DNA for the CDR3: TGTGCCAGCAGCCAGGAAGCGACAGGGCGGAATGAAAAACTGTTTTTT. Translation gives CASSQEATGRNEKLFF.